Listed below are T cell receptor beta chains from one sample, sequenced in a study of cytomegalovirus exposure and HLA in healthy donors. The data were produced by immunoSEQ multiplex PCR, yet TCRdb's version contains in-frame clones alone and is incomplete. The data show about 150,000 clones, approximately 74% seen once. The source material was PBMCs. The receptors stem from a man aged 18-30 years in good health and CMV-seropositive. The CDR3 runs from the conserved cysteine through the conserved F or W. A D gene is named only where the DNA matches it firmly. Expanded clones are given a class, and other clones once, few, many or no size at all.

>TRBV14|.|.|TRBJ2-1
TGTGCCAGCAGCCCTTTAAATGAGCAGTTCTTC
CASSPLNEQFF
>TRBV7-2|.|.|TRBJ1-5
TGTGCCAGCAGCTTAGTGGCGGCTGTACGGCCCCAGCATTTT
CASSLVAAVRPQHF
>TRBV29-1|.|.|TRBJ2-7
TGCAGCGTTTACCTGGGGGGAAGGGGACTTGCCACCTACGAGCAGTACTTC
CSVYLGGRGLATYEQYF
>TRBV5-4|.|TRBD1|TRBJ1-6
TGTGCCAGCAGCTTGGACAGACAGGGTCGGAATTCACCCCTCCACTTT
CASSLDRQGRNSPLHF
>TRBV6-6|.|TRBD1|TRBJ1-2
TGTGCCAGCAGAACAGGGGACGGCTACACCTTC
CASRTGDGYTF
>TRBV11-2|.|TRBD2|TRBJ2-7
TGTGCCAGCAGCTTATTCGCTAGCGGGGACTACGAGCAGTACTTC
CASSLFASGDYEQYF
>TRBV2|.|TRBD1|TRBJ2-2
TGTGCCAGCAGTGTGGGACAGGGGTACGGGGAGCTGTTTTTT
CASSVGQGYGELFF
>TRBV5-4|few|TRBD1|TRBJ2-2
TGTGCCAGCAGCCCCTGGACAGGGCAAATCGGGGAGCTGTTTTTT
CASSPWTGQIGELFF
>TRBV5-1|.|TRBD1|TRBJ2-7
TGCGCCAGCAGTCCCCGACAGGGGACAGCCTACGAGCAGTACTTC
CASSPRQGTAYEQYF
>TRBV9|.|.|TRBJ1-6
TGTGCCAGCAGCGTAGTGGCAGGGCGGAATTCACCCCTCCACTTT
CASSVVAGRNSPLHF
>TRBV20-1|.|.|TRBJ2-7
TGCAGTGCTGAGCCCACTGCGGAGCAGTACTTC
CSAEPTAEQYF
>TRBV20-1|.|.|TRBJ1-4
TGCAGTGCTAGCAGGGAAAAACTGTTTTTT
CSASREKLFF
>TRBV9|.|.|TRBJ2-3
TGTGCCAGCAGCGTAGCCAGGGGCACAGATACGCAGTATTTT
CASSVARGTDTQYF
>TRBV6-5|.|.|TRBJ1-2
TGTGCCAGCCGTACAACCTATGGCTACACCTTC
CASRTTYGYTF
>TRBV27|.|.|TRBJ2-1
TGTGCCAGCAGTTTCAGGGGCCCTTCCTACAATGAGCAGTTCTTC
CASSFRGPSYNEQFF
>TRBV5-1|.|TRBD1|TRBJ2-4
TGCGCCAGCAGCCTGGACAGGGGTGTAGCCAAAAACATTCAGTACTTC
CASSLDRGVAKNIQYF
>TRBV4-3|.|.|TRBJ2-7
TGCGCCAGCAGCCAAGATCCCCAGTTCTACGAGCAGTACTTC
CASSQDPQFYEQYF
>TRBV4-2|.|TRBD2|TRBJ2-1
TGTGCCAGCAGCCAAGAGACTAGCGGGAACTACAATGAGCAGTTCTTC
CASSQETSGNYNEQFF
>TRBV2|.|.|TRBJ1-1
TGTGCCAGCAGTATGGCCGTAACAAGTGAAGCTTTCTTT
CASSMAVTSEAFF
>TRBV19|.|TRBD1|TRBJ2-7
TGTGCCAGTAGTAAAGCAGGGGGCTACGAGCAGTACTTC
CASSKAGGYEQYF
>TRBV27|.|.|TRBJ1-4
TGTGCCAGCAGGGAACACGGGGCTAATGAAAAACTGTTTTTT
CASREHGANEKLFF
>TRBV28|.|.|TRBJ2-3
TGTGCCAGCATTGCAGGGTGGTCGGCAGATACGCAGTATTTT
CASIAGWSADTQYF
>TRBV5-4|.|TRBD1|TRBJ1-4
TGTGCCAGCAGCGCGACAGGGGGCGGAGTGGAAAAACTGTTTTTT
CASSATGGGVEKLFF
>TRBV4-2|.|.|TRBJ2-1
TGTGCCAGCAGCCAAGATAGGAGGGGGGGCCCCGGTGAGCAGTTCTTC
CASSQDRRGGPGEQFF
>TRBV13|.|TRBD1|TRBJ1-4
TGTGCCAGCAGCCAAACAGGGGGCGCGAGGGGAAATGAAAAACTGTTTTTT
CASSQTGGARGNEKLFF
>TRBV7-9|few|.|TRBJ2-7
TGTGCCAGCAGCTTAGGGAGGGGCCGAAACTCCTACGAGCAGTACTTC
CASSLGRGRNSYEQYF
>TRBV28|.|.|TRBJ1-1
TGTGCCAGCAGGGCAGGACGGCGGGGCACTGAAGCTTTCTTT
CASRAGRRGTEAFF
>TRBV7-3|.|.|TRBJ1-2
TGTGCCAGCAGCTTAACGGTCTTGGGGGCAGGCAGCTATGGCTACACCTTC
CASSLTVLGAGSYGYTF
>TRBV15|.|.|TRBJ2-3
TGTGCCACCAGCAGAGATCATCCAGATACGCAGTATTTT
CATSRDHPDTQYF
>TRBV28|.|.|TRBJ2-7
TGTGCCAGCAGTTGGGCCCTGACAGGCTCAAATCGGCACGAGCAGTACTTC
CASSWALTGSNRHEQYF
>TRBV7-2|.|.|TRBJ2-3
TGTGCCAGCAGCGCGGTCCTACAGGGCTCAGATACGCAGTATTTT
CASSAVLQGSDTQYF
>TRBV7-9|.|TRBD2|TRBJ2-1
TGTGCCAGCAGCTCGGGACTAGTGGTAGATGAGCAGTTCTTC
CASSSGLVVDEQFF
>TRBV19|.|.|TRBJ2-3
TGTGCCAGTAGCGTGGGGCTGGGGCAGCGAAGCACAGATACGCAGTATTTT
CASSVGLGQRSTDTQYF
>TRBV18|few|.|TRBJ2-7
TGTGCCAGCTCACCACCGGTGCGGGGCTACGAGCAGTACTTC
CASSPPVRGYEQYF
>TRBV4-3|few|TRBD2|TRBJ2-2
TGCGCCAGCAGCCAAGAGGGCGGGAGGGCAACCGGGGAGCTGTTTTTT
CASSQEGGRATGELFF
>TRBV4-1|.|.|TRBJ1-5
TGCGCCAGCAGCCAAGTCAGAAATCAGCCCCAGCATTTT
CASSQVRNQPQHF
>TRBV13|.|.|TRBJ1-1
TGTGCCAGCAGCTTCCCAGTGAACACTGAAGCTTTCTTT
CASSFPVNTEAFF
>TRBV7-2|.|TRBD2|TRBJ2-7
TGTGCCAGCAGCTTAGGTCCGGGGGGGGGCACCTACGAGCAGTACTTC
CASSLGPGGGTYEQYF
>TRBV10-3|.|TRBD2|TRBJ2-2
TGTGCCGCCAGACTAGCGGCGAACACCGGGGAGCTGTTTTTT
CAARLAANTGELFF
>TRBV5-1|once|.|TRBJ2-7
TGCGCCAGCAGCTTAACAGAGCCCTACGAGCAGTACTTC
CASSLTEPYEQYF
>TRBV27|.|.|TRBJ1-2
TGTGCCAGCAGTCCCACAGGGTTGGGCTACACCTTC
CASSPTGLGYTF
>TRBV10-3|.|.|TRBJ2-1
TGTGCCACCGTACAGGGGAGGTCCTACAATGAGCAGTTCTTC
CATVQGRSYNEQFF
>TRBV6-5|.|TRBD2|TRBJ2-7
TGTGCCAGCAGTTACGATCTAGCGGGAGGCCCCTACGAGCAGTACTTC
CASSYDLAGGPYEQYF
>TRBV12-2|.|.|TRBJ1-2
TGTGCAAGTCGCCCCTACGCGGGATTCTATGGCTACACCTTC
CASRPYAGFYGYTF
>TRBV6-5|.|.|TRBJ1-3
TGTGCCAGCAGTTATCAGGGGAGCTCTGGAAACACCATATATTTT
CASSYQGSSGNTIYF
>TRBV19|.|.|TRBJ2-3
TGTGCCAGTAGTTCCCGTTTGGATACGCAGTATTTT
CASSSRLDTQYF